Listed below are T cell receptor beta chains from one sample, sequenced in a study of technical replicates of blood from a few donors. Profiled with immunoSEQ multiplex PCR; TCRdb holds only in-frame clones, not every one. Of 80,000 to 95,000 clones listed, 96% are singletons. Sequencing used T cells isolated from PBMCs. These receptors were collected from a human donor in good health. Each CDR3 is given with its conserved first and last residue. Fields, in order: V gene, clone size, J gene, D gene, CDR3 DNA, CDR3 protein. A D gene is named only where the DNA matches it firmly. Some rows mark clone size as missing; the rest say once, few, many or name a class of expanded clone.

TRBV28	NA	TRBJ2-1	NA	TGTGCCAGCAGTTTATTAGGAGCGGCAGCTTACAATGAGCAGTTCTTC	CASSLLGAAAYNEQFF
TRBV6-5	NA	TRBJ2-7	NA	TGTGCCAGCAGTTACAACTTCTACGAGCAGTACTTC	CASSYNFYEQYF
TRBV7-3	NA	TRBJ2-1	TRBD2	TGTGCCAGCAGCTTCCTAGCGGGAGGGCCATATAAGAATGAGCAGTTCTTC	CASSFLAGGPYKNEQFF
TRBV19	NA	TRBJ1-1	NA	TGTGCCAGTAGTATGGAGGGGAACACTGAAGCTTTCTTT	CASSMEGNTEAFF
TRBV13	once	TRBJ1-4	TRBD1	TGTGCCAGCAGCTGGGGAGCAGGGGGAGTAAGCGAAAAACTGTTTTTT	CASSWGAGGVSEKLFF
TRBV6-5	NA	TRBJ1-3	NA	TGTGCCAGCAGTTACGGCGCGGGGACCTCTGGAAACACCATATATTTT	CASSYGAGTSGNTIYF
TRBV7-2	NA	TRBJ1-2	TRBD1	TGTGCCAGCAGCTCCGGGACAGGCGGCTACACCTTC	CASSSGTGGYTF
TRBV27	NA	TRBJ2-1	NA	TGTGCCAGCAGCATTTCACTAGCCGGCTCCTACAATGAGCAGTTCTTC	CASSISLAGSYNEQFF
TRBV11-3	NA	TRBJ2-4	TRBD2	TGTGCCAGCAGCTTTCGGGGTAGCGGGATAAGGGCCGCCGAAAACATTCAGTACTTC	CASSFRGSGIRAAENIQYF
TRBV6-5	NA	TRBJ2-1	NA	TGTGCCAGCAGTCGCCGGGACTTGCGAACGAATGAGCAGTTCTTC	CASSRRDLRTNEQFF
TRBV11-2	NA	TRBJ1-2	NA	TGTGCCAGCAGCCGCAATGGAGGGGATGGCTACACCTTC	CASSRNGGDGYTF
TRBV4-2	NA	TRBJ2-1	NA	TGTGCCAGCAGCCCCGGGGGTAGCGGCAATGAGCAGTTCTTC	CASSPGGSGNEQFF
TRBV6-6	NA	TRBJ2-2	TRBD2	TGTGCCAGCAGTCGGCTAGCGGACTACACCGGGGAGCTGTTTTTT	CASSRLADYTGELFF
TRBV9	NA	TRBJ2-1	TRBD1	TGTGCCAGCAGCGTAGTACCGGACAGGGGGGGTGAGCAGTTCTTC	CASSVVPDRGGEQFF
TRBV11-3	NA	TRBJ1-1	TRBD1	TGTGCCAGCAGCTTAGCAGCTTCCGGGACAGGGAACACTGAAGCTTTCTTT	CASSLAASGTGNTEAFF
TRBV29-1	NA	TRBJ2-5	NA	TGCAGCGTGGTCGGGGAGACCCAGTACTTC	CSVVGETQYF
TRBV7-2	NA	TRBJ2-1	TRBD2	TGTGCCAGCAGCCTGGAACAGCGGGAATACAATGAGCAGTTCTTC	CASSLEQREYNEQFF
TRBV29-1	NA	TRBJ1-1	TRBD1	TGCAGCGTTGAAGGATCCACAAGATCTACGGACAGGGCCGCTGAAGCTTTCTTT	CSVEGSTRSTDRAAEAFF
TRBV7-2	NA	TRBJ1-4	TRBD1	TGTGCCAGCAGCTTTTCCCCAGGGACAGGCGCAAATGAAAAACTGTTTTTT	CASSFSPGTGANEKLFF
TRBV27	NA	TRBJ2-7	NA	TGTGCCAGCAGTATCCTCCAGGGCCTCTCCTACGAGCAGTACTTC	CASSILQGLSYEQYF
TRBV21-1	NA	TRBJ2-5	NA	TGTGCCAGTGAGTTCTCCAGGGCAAAAGAGACCCAGTACTTC	CASEFSRAKETQYF
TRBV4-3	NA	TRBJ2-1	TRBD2	TGCGCCAGCAGCCAAGTTGCCCGTAGCGGGAGCGATGAGCAGTTCTTC	CASSQVARSGSDEQFF
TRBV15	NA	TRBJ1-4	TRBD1	TGTGCCACCAGCAGACTACAGGGGAATGAAAAACTGTTTTTT	CATSRLQGNEKLFF
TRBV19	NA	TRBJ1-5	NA	TGTGCCAGTAGTACCTCCAGACAGCTTCCCCAGCATTTT	CASSTSRQLPQHF
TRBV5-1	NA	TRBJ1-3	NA	TGCGCCAGCAGCCAAGAGAGCTCTGGAAACACCATATATTTT	CASSQESSGNTIYF